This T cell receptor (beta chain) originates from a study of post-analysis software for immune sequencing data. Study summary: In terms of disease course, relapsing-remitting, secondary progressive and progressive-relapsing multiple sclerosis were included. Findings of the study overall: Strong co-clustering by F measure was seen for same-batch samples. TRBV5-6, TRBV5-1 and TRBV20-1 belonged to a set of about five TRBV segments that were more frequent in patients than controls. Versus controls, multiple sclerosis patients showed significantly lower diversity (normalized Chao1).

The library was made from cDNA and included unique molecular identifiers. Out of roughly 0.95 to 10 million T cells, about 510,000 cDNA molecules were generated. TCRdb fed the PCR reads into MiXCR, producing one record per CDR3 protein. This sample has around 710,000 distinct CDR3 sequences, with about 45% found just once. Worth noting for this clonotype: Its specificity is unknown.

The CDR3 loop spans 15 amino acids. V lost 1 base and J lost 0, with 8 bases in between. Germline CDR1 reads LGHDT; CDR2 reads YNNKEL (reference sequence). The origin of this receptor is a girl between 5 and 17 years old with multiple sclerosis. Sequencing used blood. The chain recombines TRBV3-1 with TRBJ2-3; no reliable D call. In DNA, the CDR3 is TGTGCCAGCAGCCAAGCACACCTTAGCACAGATACGCAGTATTTT. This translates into CASSQAHLSTDTQYF.